The TCR beta chain described here comes from a study of human T cells and chemical hapten exposure. On the study more broadly: 0.01% DPC was applied to the upper back in patch tests, which were read at 6 days.

This clonotype was seen repeatedly, ten times or more. Original data processing: Sample TCR totals centred on a median of around 92,000, ranging roughly 20,000 to 690,600. Each CDR3 protein gets one entry after TCRdb re-called the RACE reads with MiXCR. The authors' filters were not applied to this entry. The sample carries under 400,000 distinct CDR3 sequences, roughly 5.3% recorded once. Time point meaning: pre-sensitization, week 0. Regarding treatment: therapeutic diphenylcyclopropenone sensitization with weekly scalp DPC. The length of the CDR3 is 15 residues. Germline CDR1 reads DFQATT; CDR2 reads SNEGSKA (reference sequence). V dropped 1 base and J dropped 3; count of bases not matched to a gene: 9.

The sequence was collected from a woman aged 45-59 years with alopecia areata. Some clones in this sample may be carry-over from other donors' samples. The starting material was whole blood, obtained in connection with sensitization to the hapten diphenylcyclopropenone (DPC). This chain connects TRBV20-1 to TRBJ2-7, with TRBD1 matching 7 bases. The CDR3 sequence: CSARARQGPDYEQYF. CDR3 bases: TGCAGTGCTAGAGCGCGACAGGGTCCTGACTACGAGCAGTACTTC.